Presented here are 27 T cell receptor beta chains from one specimen sequenced in a study of blood T cell repertoires in COVID-19. This table comes from immunoSEQ multiplex PCR, and its TCRdb copy is limited to in-frame clones, with some not included. The sample includes under 300,000 clones, approximately 86% of them seen just once. Sequencing was performed on peripheral blood. These receptors came from a man aged 18 to 35 with active or convalescent COVID-19.

The rearrangement uses TRBV3-1 (or the pseudogene TRBV3-2) and TRBJ1-2; D gene ambiguous. The CDR3 covers 13 residues. V shed 5 bases and J shed 8 bases, with 15 bases lying between them. Germline-derived CDR1 and CDR2 are LGHDT and YNNKEL (reference sequence). CDR3 coding DNA: TGTGCCAGCAGCGAGGACTCGAAAGGCGGCTACACCTTC. Protein: CASSEDSKGGYTF.

This sequence joins TRBV6-1 and TRBJ1-4; the D is unclear. The CDR3 extends over 13 amino acids. With 2 bases removed from V and 5 bases from J, the gap between germline ends came to 6 bases. In germline, CDR1 is MNHNS, CDR2 SASEGT. The CDR3 loop is CASSEPGNEKLFF. As DNA, the CDR3 is TGTGCCAGCAGTGAACCAGGCAATGAAAAACTGTTTTTT.

This chain connects TRBV6-5 to TRBJ1-6, with D tentatively TRBD1 (5 bases). The CDR3 runs 13 residues. Germline CDR1 and CDR2: MNHEY and SVGAGI. V lost 10 bases, J lost 10 bases, and 17 bases lay in between. The CDR3 DNA follows: TGTGCCACCTGGGCCAGGGCGGGGTCACCCCTCCACTTT. Residues: CATWARAGSPLHF.

V and J are TRBV6-6 and TRBJ2-3; weak D call: TRBD2 (5 bases). The CDR3 is 12 residues long. Germline values: CDR1 MNHNY, CDR2 SVGAGI (reference sequence). Trimming removed 5 bases from V and 6 bases from J, with 9 bases in between. Here the CDR3 reads CASSVPGDTQYF. The DNA of the CDR3 is TGTGCCAGCAGTGTCCCGGGGGATACGCAGTATTTT.

The chain links TRBV29-1 to TRBJ2-7; D ambiguous. The CDR3 is 10 amino acids. Germline loops: CDR1 SQVTM, CDR2 ANQGSEA. V was cut by 7 bases and J by 3 bases, with 7 bases left in between. The DNA for the CDR3 is TGCAGCGCCCGAGACTACGAGCAGTACTTC. This encodes CSARDYEQYF.

This clone was observed a single time. This chain joins TRBV6-1 and TRBJ2-7; 7 positions agree with TRBD1. Looked up from germline, CDR1 is MNHNS and CDR2 is SASEGT. The CDR3 covers 15 residues. Trimming took 1 base from V and 3 from J; bases not matched to a gene: 6. CDR3 nucleotide sequence: TGTGCCAGCAGTGAAGAGAGACAGGGTCTCTACGAGCAGTACTTC. This sequence encodes CASSEERQGLYEQYF.

V and J are TRBV7-2 and TRBJ2-5; 7 nucleotides agree with TRBD2. V trimming: 0 bases; J trimming: 2 bases; junction bases outside the gene matches: 6. The CDR3 length is 16 residues. Looked up from germline, CDR1 is SGHTA and CDR2 is FQGNSA. In nucleotides, the CDR3 is TGTGCCAGCAGCTTAGCGCCGGCTAGCGGACAAGAGACCCAGTACTTC. This encodes CASSLAPASGQETQYF.

This clone came up many times. The V and J genes are TRBV29-1 and TRBJ1-2, with D unclear. With 7 bases removed from V and 8 bases from J, the gap between germline ends came to 14 bases. This CDR3 has 11 residues. Looked up from germline, CDR1 is SQVTM and CDR2 is ANQGSEA. The CDR3 DNA reads as TGCAGCGGGACTTCGGATGGGGGCTACACCTTC. Translated, it gives CSGTSDGGYTF.

Only one count was recorded for this clone. The chain uses TRBV15 and TRBJ2-1; 7 bases map to TRBD2. Looked up from germline, CDR1 is LNHNV and CDR2 is YYDKDF (reference sequence). V dropped 5 bases and J dropped 3; count of bases not matched to a gene: 7. The CDR3 extends over 15 amino acids. Here the CDR3 DNA reads TGTGCCACCAGCCCCCGGGGGGAGTACTACAATGAGCAGTTCTTC. It translates to CATSPRGEYYNEQFF.

The genes are TRBV9 and TRBJ2-3; 8 bases line up with TRBD1. V shed 4 bases and J 4 bases; nucleotides not matched to a gene: 8. The germline gives CDR1 SGDLS, CDR2 YYNGEE. The CDR3 runs to 15 residues. CDR3 coding DNA: TGTGCCAGCAGCCCCCGGACAGGGCAGTCAGATACGCAGTATTTT. It is translated as CASSPRTGQSDTQYF.

The chain combines TRBV27 with TRBJ2-3; TRBD1 agrees at 9 bases. Germline V gene sequence: CDR1 MNHEY, CDR2 SMNVEV (reference sequence). CDR3 length: 16 amino acids. J lost 1 base, V lost 5 bases, and 7 bases had no gene match. The CDR3 spells CASSPDHRGRTDTQYF. DNA for the CDR3: TGTGCCAGCAGTCCGGACCACAGGGGGCGCACAGATACGCAGTATTTT.

V and J are TRBV7-2 and TRBJ2-3; 12 bases map to TRBD1. CDR3 length: 18 residues. The J segment lost 5 bases and the V segment lost 1 base, leaving 10 bases of the junction unmatched. Germline CDR1 reads SGHTA; CDR2 reads FQGNSA. In nucleotides, the CDR3 is TGTGCCAGCAGCTTAGGGGCTGGGACAGGGGGCTGGAGAGATACGCAGTATTTT. Protein product: CASSLGAGTGGWRDTQYF.

The chain recombines TRBV5-1 with TRBJ1-2; D not certain. Germline V CDR1 and CDR2: SGHRS, YFSETQ. With 0 bases removed from V and 2 bases from J, the gap between germline ends came to 11 bases. This CDR3 comprises 15 residues. The CDR3 nucleotides are TGCGCCAGCAGCTTGGCCGGGGTGGGGAACTATGGCTACACCTTC. The encoded protein is CASSLAGVGNYGYTF.

The chain recombines TRBV7-9 with TRBJ2-1; TRBD2 aligns across 9 bases. The V segment lost 1 base and the J segment 8 bases; nucleotides outside the gene matches: 12. This CDR3 region has 17 residues. The germline V gene has CDR1 SEHNR and CDR2 FQNEAQ (reference sequence). CDR3 nucleotide sequence: TGTGCCAGCAGCTTAGGGGCTAGCGGGACCTCTGGAGATGAGCAGTTCTTC. As protein: CASSLGASGTSGDEQFF.

The CDR3 sequence is CASSAREGRGTEAFF. The CDR3 bases are TGTGCCAGCAGCGCCCGCGAGGGGAGGGGCACTGAAGCTTTCTTT. This chain joins TRBV9 and TRBJ1-1; the D gene is possibly TRBD1 (5 bases). Germline V gives CDR1 SGDLS, CDR2 YYNGEE. The CDR3 contains 15 residues. V was pared by 3 bases and J by 4 bases, with 16 bases between.

The rearrangement links TRBV19 to TRBJ2-6, with D perhaps matching TRBD2 (5 bases). CDR1 is LNHDA and CDR2 is SQIVND in the germline V gene (reference sequence). The CDR3 is 17 amino acids. V was cut by 1 base and J by 3 bases, with 13 bases left in between. The CDR3 DNA is TGTGCCAGTAGTATAGGGACCCTCGGAGGTGGGGCCAACGTCCTGACTTTC. Amino acids: CASSIGTLGGGANVLTF.

The CDR3 reads CAWSVISQGARGYTF. CDR3 coding DNA: TGTGCCTGGAGTGTTATTTCGCAGGGGGCTAGAGGCTACACCTTC. V is TRBV30 and J is TRBJ1-2, with TRBD1 matching 8 bases. This CDR3 region has 15 residues. Germline V gene data show CDR1 as GTSNPN and CDR2 as SVGIG (reference sequence). Trimming at V came to 0 bases and at J to 8 bases, leaving 11 bases not matched to a gene.

This clone has a single count. The chain links TRBV19 to TRBJ2-1; D possibly corresponds to TRBD2 (8 bases). Germline CDR1 and CDR2: LNHDA and SQIVND (reference sequence). The CDR3 has 15 residues. V was shortened by 5 bases and J by 4 bases, with 15 bases between the two germline ends. CDR3 region: CASSFSGTAYNEQFF. The CDR3 DNA reads TGTGCCAGTAGTTTTAGCGGGACAGCTTACAATGAGCAGTTCTTC.

The gene calls are TRBV3-1 (or the pseudogene TRBV3-2) and TRBJ1-4; D remains unclear. CDR1 and CDR2 (germline): LGHDT, YNNKEL (reference sequence). The CDR3 consists of 12 residues. Trimming shortened V by 2 bases and J by 8 bases, and 6 bases separated the two germline ends. The CDR3 sequence: CASSQLREKLFF. DNA of the CDR3: TGTGCCAGCAGCCAATTGAGAGAAAAACTGTTTTTT.

This clone was seen a single time. The V gene is TRBV7-3, the J gene TRBJ2-2, with no clear D. Germline V gene data show CDR1 as SGHTA and CDR2 as FQGTGA. This CDR3 spans 14 amino acids. V was cut by 6 bases and J by 8 bases, with 16 bases left in between. The DNA for the CDR3 is TGTGCCAGCAGTTTTAATCCGGGTGGTGGGGAGCTGTTTTTT. Translating gives CASSFNPGGGELFF.

The chain recombines TRBV10-2 with TRBJ1-1; D gene unclear. The germline V gene encodes CDR1 WSHSY and CDR2 SAAADI. CDR3 length equals 14 residues. Trimming took 8 bases from V and 8 from J, leaving 21 bases between them. The CDR3 region is CASELEAAEEEAFF. The CDR3 DNA reads TGCGCCAGCGAGCTAGAGGCAGCCGAGGAGGAAGCTTTCTTT.

This chain joins TRBV27 and TRBJ2-7; tentatively, D is TRBD1 (6 bases). The V and J ends lost 5 bases and 6 bases respectively, with 14 bases between them. The CDR3 is 13 residues long. Germline-derived CDR1 and CDR2 are MNHEY and SMNVEV (reference sequence). Written as DNA, the CDR3 is TGTGCCAGCAGTCCCAATCAGGGGCTCGAGCAGTACTTC. Protein: CASSPNQGLEQYF.

The chain employs TRBV7-6 and TRBJ2-3, with D possibly matching TRBD2 (5 bases). CDR3 size: 16 residues. Germline CDR1 reads SGHVS; CDR2 reads FNYEAQ. V was cut by 1 base and J by 3 bases, with 14 bases left in between. Here the CDR3 reads CASSLDIRGKTDTQYF. CDR3 nucleotide sequence: TGTGCCAGCAGCTTAGACATCCGAGGGAAAACAGATACGCAGTATTTT.

The chain couples TRBV29-1 to TRBJ2-3, with 7 bases fitting TRBD1. From germline, CDR1 is SQVTM and CDR2 ANQGSEA. V was clipped by 6 bases and J by 4 bases; unmatched bases: 10. The CDR3 totals 14 residues. CDR3 region: CSVTGVGEADTQYF. CDR3 DNA: TGCAGCGTCACAGGGGTGGGAGAGGCAGATACGCAGTATTTT.

V and J are TRBV5-4 and TRBJ1-1; D may be TRBD1 (6 bases). The CDR3 is 13 residues long. From germline, CDR1 is SGHNT and CDR2 YYREEE (reference sequence). Trimming removed 5 bases from V and 1 base from J, with 9 bases in between. DNA of the CDR3: TGTGCCAGCAGGCGGACAGCGAACACTGAAGCTTTCTTT. Translating gives CASRRTANTEAFF.

The CDR3 DNA reads TGTGCCAGCATCTCCGCCGGGACAGGGGGAAATGAGCAGTTCTTC. This codes for CASISAGTGGNEQFF. The V gene is TRBV6-5, the J gene TRBJ2-1, with 11 nucleotides matching TRBD1. Germline CDR1 reads MNHEY; CDR2 reads SVGAGI. The CDR3 is 15 amino acids. Trimming at V came to 7 bases and at J to 7 bases, leaving 9 bases not matched to a gene.

The chain is built from TRBV11-2 and TRBJ1-2, with TRBD1 identical over 7 bases. Germline assignment: CDR1 SGHAT and CDR2 FQNNGV. With 5 bases clipped from V and 4 bases from J, the junction kept 4 bases outside the gene matches. The CDR3 spans 13 residues. CDR3 DNA: TGTGCCAGCAGCCTGGACAGGATCTATGGCTACACCTTC. It translates to CASSLDRIYGYTF.